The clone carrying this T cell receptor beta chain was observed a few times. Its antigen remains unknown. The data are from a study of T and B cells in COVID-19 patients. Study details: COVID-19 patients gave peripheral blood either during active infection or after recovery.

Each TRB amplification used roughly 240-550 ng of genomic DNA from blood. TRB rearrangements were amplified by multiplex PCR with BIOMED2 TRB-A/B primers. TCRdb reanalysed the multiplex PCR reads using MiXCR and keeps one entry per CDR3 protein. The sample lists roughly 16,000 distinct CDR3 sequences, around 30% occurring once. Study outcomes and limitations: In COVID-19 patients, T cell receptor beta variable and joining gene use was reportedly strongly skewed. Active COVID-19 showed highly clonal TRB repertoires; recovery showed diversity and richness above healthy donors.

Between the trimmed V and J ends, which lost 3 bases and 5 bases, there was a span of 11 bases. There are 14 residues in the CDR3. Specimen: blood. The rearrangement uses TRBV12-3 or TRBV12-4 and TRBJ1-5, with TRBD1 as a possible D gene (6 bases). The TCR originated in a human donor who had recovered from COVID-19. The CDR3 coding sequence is TGTGCCAGCAGTTTGTTGGGGGCATATCAGCCCCAGCATTTT. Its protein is CASSLLGAYQPQHF.